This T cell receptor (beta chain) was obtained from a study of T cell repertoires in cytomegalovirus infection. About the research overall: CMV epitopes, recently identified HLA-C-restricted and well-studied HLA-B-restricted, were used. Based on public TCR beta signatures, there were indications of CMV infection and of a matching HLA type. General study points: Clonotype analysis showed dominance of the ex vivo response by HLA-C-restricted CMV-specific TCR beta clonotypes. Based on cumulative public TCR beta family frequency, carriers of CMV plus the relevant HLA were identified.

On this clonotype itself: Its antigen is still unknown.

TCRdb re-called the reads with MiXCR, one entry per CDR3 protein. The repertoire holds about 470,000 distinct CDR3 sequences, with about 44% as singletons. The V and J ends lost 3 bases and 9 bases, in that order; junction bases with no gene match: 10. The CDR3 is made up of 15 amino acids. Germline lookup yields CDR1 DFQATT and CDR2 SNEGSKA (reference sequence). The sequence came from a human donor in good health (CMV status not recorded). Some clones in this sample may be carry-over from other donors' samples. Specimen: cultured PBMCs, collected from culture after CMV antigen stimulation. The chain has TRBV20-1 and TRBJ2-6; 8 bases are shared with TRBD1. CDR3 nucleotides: TGCAGTGCTAGTCCTCCAGGGACAGGCCACAACGTCCTGACTTTC. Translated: CSASPPGTGHNVLTF.